This TCR beta chain was identified in a study of cytomegalovirus exposure and HLA in healthy donors. Across the study: Per a later analysis, the roughly 690 first-cohort and over 90 validation repertoires shared one platform. Study-wide results and limits: Rare TCR sequences dominated, though some public TCRs recurred in many donors. Reportedly, diagnosis of cytomegalovirus status by the classifier showed high specificity and sensitivity.

With 2 bases clipped from V and 2 bases from J, the junction kept 7 bases outside the gene matches. Germline V gene lookup returns CDR1 ENHRY and CDR2 SYGVKD. The CDR3 runs to 16 residues. Regarding this clone: Antigen: not known.

Using immunoSEQ multiplex PCR, the repertoire was profiled, and TCRdb retains in-frame clones only, with some absent. The sample lists approximately 300,000 clones, roughly 87% occurring once. The donors were members of the validation cohort comprising over a hundred subjects, separate from the approximately 700-subject first cohort. This TCR derives from a woman aged 25-40 years in good health and CMV-seropositive. The sequencing input was PBMCs. The chain employs TRBV10-3 and TRBJ2-3; 7 positions agree with TRBD2. The CDR3 is CAISENPSGLTDTQYF. The CDR3 DNA follows: TGTGCCATCAGTGAGAACCCTAGCGGCCTCACAGATACGCAGTATTTT.